The rows below give T cell receptor beta chains drawn from one sample of a study of blood T cell repertoires in COVID-19. Profiled with immunoSEQ multiplex PCR; TCRdb holds only in-frame clones, not every one. The sample includes 25,000 to 30,000 clones, 76% of them seen just once. The sample was peripheral blood. Receptors originate from a man aged 70-80 years with acute or convalescent COVID-19. Both conserved end residues are part of each CDR3. The order of the fields is clone size, D gene, V gene, J gene, CDR3 DNA, CDR3 protein. The D gene is left open where the match is weak. For some rows the clone size is stated as once, few or many, or as a class when expanded; others skip it.

size: NA
D: NA
V: TRBV7-8
J: TRBJ1-5
DNA: TGTGCCAGCAGCTTATCAGGGAAGCCCCAGCATTTT
CDR3: CASSLSGKPQHF

size: NA
D: NA
V: TRBV11-1
J: TRBJ2-7
DNA: TGTGCCAGCAGCTTGGGGTTGGGGCACTCCTACGAGCAGTACTTC
CDR3: CASSLGLGHSYEQYF

size: NA
D: TRBD2
V: TRBV7-3
J: TRBJ2-5
DNA: TGTGCCAGCAGCTTCCTAGCGGAAGAGACCCAGTACTTC
CDR3: CASSFLAEETQYF

size: once
D: NA
V: TRBV11-2
J: TRBJ2-2
DNA: TGTGCCAGCAGCTTAGGGCACCGCACCGGGGAGCTGTTTTTT
CDR3: CASSLGHRTGELFF

size: NA
D: TRBD1
V: TRBV28
J: TRBJ1-4
DNA: TGTGCCAGCAACCCTGCTTTGAGTGCAGGGGGAGGTAATGAAAAACTGTTTTTT
CDR3: CASNPALSAGGGNEKLFF

size: NA
D: NA
V: TRBV28
J: TRBJ1-2
DNA: TGTGCCAGCAGTGTCCACCCGGAGGGCTACACCTTC
CDR3: CASSVHPEGYTF

size: once
D: TRBD1
V: TRBV25-1
J: TRBJ2-5
DNA: TGTGCCAGCAGTTCCAACCCGGGGACAGAGCAAGAGACCCAGTACTTC
CDR3: CASSSNPGTEQETQYF

size: NA
D: NA
V: TRBV6-5
J: TRBJ2-7
DNA: TGTGCCAGCCAGGACAGAGGAAACGAGCAGTACTTC
CDR3: CASQDRGNEQYF

size: NA
D: TRBD1
V: TRBV7-2
J: TRBJ1-5
DNA: TGTGCCAGCAGCTTCGACAGGGGGATCAATCAGCCCCAGCATTTT
CDR3: CASSFDRGINQPQHF

size: few
D: NA
V: TRBV18
J: TRBJ1-1
DNA: TGTGCCAGCTCACCAGGACTCAACACTGAAGCTTTCTTT
CDR3: CASSPGLNTEAFF

size: NA
D: NA
V: TRBV7-2
J: TRBJ2-5
DNA: TGTGCCAGCAGCCCCGTCCGATCGGGGACCCAGTACTTC
CDR3: CASSPVRSGTQYF

size: NA
D: NA
V: TRBV3-1/TRBV3-2
J: TRBJ2-7
DNA: TGTGCCAGCAGCCAGAAGGTACAGGCACCCTACGAGCAGTACTTC
CDR3: CASSQKVQAPYEQYF

size: NA
D: NA
V: TRBV6-5
J: TRBJ2-7
DNA: TGTGCCAGCAGTTACGGGCAGGGGCCAACCTACGAGCAGTACTTC
CDR3: CASSYGQGPTYEQYF

size: NA
D: TRBD1
V: TRBV5-1
J: TRBJ2-7
DNA: TGCGCCAGCAGCGCAGGACAGGGGGCGATCGACGAGCAGTACTTC
CDR3: CASSAGQGAIDEQYF

size: NA
D: NA
V: TRBV29-1
J: TRBJ2-2
DNA: TGCAGCGTTGTCGGGACACTTAACACCGGGGAGCTGTTTTTT
CDR3: CSVVGTLNTGELFF

size: few
D: TRBD1
V: TRBV6-6
J: TRBJ1-4
DNA: TGTGCCAGCAGCCGAACCGGGACAGGGGCGGGAAAAACTAATGAAAAACTGTTTTTT
CDR3: CASSRTGTGAGKTNEKLFF

size: NA
D: NA
V: TRBV7-2
J: TRBJ2-1
DNA: TGTGCCAGCTCCCGAGGGCTAGCAGGCCATGAGCAGTTCTTC
CDR3: CASSRGLAGHEQFF

size: NA
D: TRBD1
V: TRBV6-6
J: TRBJ2-7
DNA: TGTGCCAGCAGCCAGGGGACAGGGACTACGGGAGAGCAGTACTTC
CDR3: CASSQGTGTTGEQYF

size: NA
D: NA
V: TRBV7-9
J: TRBJ2-5
DNA: TGTGCCAGCAGCTTAGGGGGTTACAGGGAGACCCAGTACTTC
CDR3: CASSLGGYRETQYF

size: NA
D: NA
V: TRBV3-1/TRBV3-2
J: TRBJ1-2
DNA: TGTGCCAGCAGCCCTCGACAAGATTATGTTGGCTACACCTTC
CDR3: CASSPRQDYVGYTF

size: NA
D: NA
V: TRBV7-9
J: TRBJ1-4
DNA: TGTGCCAGCTTAGCCAGTAACCGTAATGAAAAACTGTTTTTT
CDR3: CASLASNRNEKLFF

size: NA
D: NA
V: TRBV12-3/TRBV12-4
J: TRBJ1-4
DNA: TGTGCCAGCAGGGATAACAGGAATGAAAAACTGTTTTTT
CDR3: CASRDNRNEKLFF

size: NA
D: NA
V: TRBV3-1/TRBV3-2
J: TRBJ2-5
DNA: TGTGCCAGCAGGCAGCGAGGGAATCAAGAGACCCAGTACTTC
CDR3: CASRQRGNQETQYF

size: NA
D: NA
V: TRBV4-3
J: TRBJ2-7
DNA: TGCGCCAGCAGCCAAGAAGAGGCAGCCTTCCAATACGAGCAGTACTTC
CDR3: CASSQEEAAFQYEQYF

size: NA
D: TRBD2
V: TRBV19
J: TRBJ2-7
DNA: TGTGCCAGTTCCGAACTAGCGGCCGACTACGAGCAGTACTTC
CDR3: CASSELAADYEQYF

size: NA
D: TRBD1
V: TRBV28
J: TRBJ2-7
DNA: TGTGCCAGCAGCTTGACAGGGTATAGGGACTACGAGCAGTACTTC
CDR3: CASSLTGYRDYEQYF

size: few
D: NA
V: TRBV19
J: TRBJ1-6
DNA: TGTGCCAGTAGTGCCGGGTTGGAGTCACCCCTCCACTTT
CDR3: CASSAGLESPLHF

size: NA
D: NA
V: TRBV19
J: TRBJ2-1
DNA: TGTGCCAGTAGTATTTCGGGGTTGAGTGAGCAGTTCTTC
CDR3: CASSISGLSEQFF

size: NA
D: NA
V: TRBV6-5
J: TRBJ1-5
DNA: TGTGCCAGCAGTAACAGGGCCGGCAATCAGCCCCAGCATTTT
CDR3: CASSNRAGNQPQHF

size: NA
D: TRBD1
V: TRBV19
J: TRBJ2-1
DNA: TGTGCCAGTAGTATCAGACAGGGCTACAATGAGCAGTTCTTC
CDR3: CASSIRQGYNEQFF

size: NA
D: TRBD2
V: TRBV18
J: TRBJ2-1
DNA: TGTGCCAGCTCACCTGCGGGGGGAGCCTACAATGAGCAGTTCTTC
CDR3: CASSPAGGAYNEQFF

size: few
D: TRBD1
V: TRBV6-2/TRBV6-3
J: TRBJ1-1
DNA: TGTGCCAGCAGTAGATCGACAGGGAAAGCTGAAGCTTTCTTT
CDR3: CASSRSTGKAEAFF

size: NA
D: NA
V: TRBV18
J: TRBJ2-5
DNA: TGTGCCAGCTCACCACGGGCCAGGCCCTTGGGTGAGGAGACCCAGTACTTC
CDR3: CASSPRARPLGEETQYF

size: NA
D: TRBD1
V: TRBV5-1
J: TRBJ2-7
DNA: TGCGCCAGCAGCTTGTCAGGGGGTAATGACGAGCAGTACTTC
CDR3: CASSLSGGNDEQYF

size: NA
D: TRBD2
V: TRBV4-1
J: TRBJ2-7
DNA: TGCGCCAGCAGCCGCCTAGCGGGGGAGCTTACCTACGAGCAGTACTTC
CDR3: CASSRLAGELTYEQYF

size: once
D: TRBD1
V: TRBV5-1
J: TRBJ2-2
DNA: TGCGCCAGCAGCCTGGACAGGGCGAACACCGGGGAGCTGTTTTTT
CDR3: CASSLDRANTGELFF

size: NA
D: TRBD1
V: TRBV15
J: TRBJ2-7
DNA: TGTGCCACCAGCAGTGCCAGGGGACAGGGCCCCCTTCTTAACTTC
CDR3: CATSSARGQGPLLNF

size: NA
D: NA
V: TRBV28
J: TRBJ2-7
DNA: TGTGCCACAGGATATCTCTACGAGCAGTACTTC
CDR3: CATGYLYEQYF

size: NA
D: TRBD1
V: TRBV28
J: TRBJ1-2
DNA: TGTGCCAGCAGGACAGGGGGAGTTGGTGGCTACACCTTC
CDR3: CASRTGGVGGYTF

size: NA
D: TRBD1
V: TRBV28
J: TRBJ2-1
DNA: TGTGCCAGCAGTCAAACCGGGCAGGGGGTCAGAGAGCAGTTCTTC
CDR3: CASSQTGQGVREQFF

size: once
D: NA
V: TRBV18
J: TRBJ1-2
DNA: TGTGCCAGCTCACCACCGGTTCCAGGGGTGAACTATGGCTACACCTTC
CDR3: CASSPPVPGVNYGYTF

size: NA
D: TRBD2
V: TRBV11-2
J: TRBJ2-2
DNA: TGTGCCAGCACGCAAGGACTAGCGGGGTTCAAGACCGGGGAGCTGTTTTTT
CDR3: CASTQGLAGFKTGELFF

size: few
D: NA
V: TRBV3-1/TRBV3-2
J: TRBJ1-2
DNA: TGTGCCAGCAGCCAGGAGTTGTATTATGGCTACACCTTC
CDR3: CASSQELYYGYTF

size: NA
D: NA
V: TRBV11-2
J: TRBJ2-2
DNA: TGTGCCAGCAGGGACAGTTTCACCGGGGAGCTGTTTTTT
CDR3: CASRDSFTGELFF

size: few
D: TRBD1
V: TRBV18
J: TRBJ1-1
DNA: TGTGCCAGCTCACCAGGCACAGGGGGTGAAGCTTTCTTT
CDR3: CASSPGTGGEAFF

size: NA
D: TRBD2
V: TRBV6-2/TRBV6-3
J: TRBJ2-5
DNA: TGTGCCAGCAGTTACGGGTTGATAGCGGGGAAGAAGGAGACCCAGTACTTC
CDR3: CASSYGLIAGKKETQYF

size: few
D: NA
V: TRBV5-5
J: TRBJ1-6
DNA: TGTGCCAGCAGAGAACAGGGAGCCATTTATAATTCACCCCTCCACTTT
CDR3: CASREQGAIYNSPLHF

size: NA
D: NA
V: TRBV5-1
J: TRBJ2-2
DNA: TGCGCCAGCAGGCGGGACCTATTGTCCGGGGAGCTGTTTTTT
CDR3: CASRRDLLSGELFF

size: NA
D: NA
V: TRBV18
J: TRBJ1-1
DNA: TGTGCCAGCTCACCAACAGGGACTGAAGCTTTCTTT
CDR3: CASSPTGTEAFF

size: NA
D: TRBD1
V: TRBV5-1
J: TRBJ1-3
DNA: TGCGCCAGCAGCTTGAGACAGGGGTTCAGCTCTGGAAACACCATATATTTT
CDR3: CASSLRQGFSSGNTIYF

size: once
D: TRBD1
V: TRBV27
J: TRBJ2-5
DNA: TGTGCCAGCAGTACACGACAGGGGGCATCTACGGAGACCCAGTACTTC
CDR3: CASSTRQGASTETQYF

size: NA
D: NA
V: TRBV6-5
J: TRBJ2-6
DNA: TGTGCCAGCAGTTACTCGATGGCAGGTCGGGCCAACGTCCTGACTTTC
CDR3: CASSYSMAGRANVLTF

size: NA
D: TRBD1
V: TRBV19
J: TRBJ1-4
DNA: TGTGCCAGTAGTGGGACAGGGCGGGAAAAACTGTTTTTT
CDR3: CASSGTGREKLFF

size: once
D: NA
V: TRBV2
J: TRBJ2-4
DNA: TGTGCCAGCAGAGGGGGGGCAAAGGGCGGTCACATTCAGTACTTC
CDR3: CASRGGAKGGHIQYF

size: NA
D: NA
V: TRBV5-5
J: TRBJ1-2
DNA: TGTGCCAGCAGCTTGCGCCAGAACTATGGCTACACCTTC
CDR3: CASSLRQNYGYTF

size: large
D: TRBD2
V: TRBV10-1
J: TRBJ2-1
DNA: TGCGCCAGCAGTGAGAGAAAAGGAGCGGGAGGGCCGGGTGAGCAGTTCTTC
CDR3: CASSERKGAGGPGEQFF

size: NA
D: NA
V: TRBV7-8
J: TRBJ2-1
DNA: TGTGCCAGCAGCTCAAACCGGGACAATTACAATGAGCAGTTCTTC
CDR3: CASSSNRDNYNEQFF

size: NA
D: NA
V: TRBV5-1
J: TRBJ2-5
DNA: TGCGCCAGCAGCCGGGGTAGTCACCAAGAGACCCAGTACTTC
CDR3: CASSRGSHQETQYF

size: NA
D: TRBD1
V: TRBV19
J: TRBJ2-7
DNA: TGTGCCAGTAGTACCTCGGGACAGGTTGAGCAGTACTTC
CDR3: CASSTSGQVEQYF